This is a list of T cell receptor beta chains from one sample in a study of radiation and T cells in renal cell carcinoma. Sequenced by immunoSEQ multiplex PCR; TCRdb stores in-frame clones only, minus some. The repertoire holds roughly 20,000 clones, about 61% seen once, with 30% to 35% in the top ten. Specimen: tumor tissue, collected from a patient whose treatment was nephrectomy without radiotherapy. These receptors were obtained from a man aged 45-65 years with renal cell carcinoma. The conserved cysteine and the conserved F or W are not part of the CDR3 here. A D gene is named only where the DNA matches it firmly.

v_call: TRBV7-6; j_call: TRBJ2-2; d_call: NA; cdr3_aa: ASSPKQGAETGELF
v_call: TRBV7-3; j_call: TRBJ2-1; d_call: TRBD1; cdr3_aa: ASSLAPGTGNEQF
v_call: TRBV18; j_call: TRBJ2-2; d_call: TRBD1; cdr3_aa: ASHRLTTGGSGELF
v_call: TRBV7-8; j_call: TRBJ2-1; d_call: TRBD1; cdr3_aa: ASSLGGRQGTYNEQF
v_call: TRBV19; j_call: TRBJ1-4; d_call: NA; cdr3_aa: ASSPQERPNEKLF
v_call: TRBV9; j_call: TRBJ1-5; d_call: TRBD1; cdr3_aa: ASSAHGTGVQPQH
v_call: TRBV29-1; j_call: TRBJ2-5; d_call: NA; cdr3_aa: SVGDQETQY
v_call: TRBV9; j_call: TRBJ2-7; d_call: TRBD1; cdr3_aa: ASSVVQGAPYEQY
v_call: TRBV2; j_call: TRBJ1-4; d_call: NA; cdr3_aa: ASRANPTTNEKLF
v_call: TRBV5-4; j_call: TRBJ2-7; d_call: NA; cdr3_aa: ASSLARGSSYEQY
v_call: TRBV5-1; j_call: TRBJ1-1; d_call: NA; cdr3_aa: ASSLAGTMNTEAF
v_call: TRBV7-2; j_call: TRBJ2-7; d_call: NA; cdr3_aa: ASSPGLYEQY
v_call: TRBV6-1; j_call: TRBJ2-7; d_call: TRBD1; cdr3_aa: ASTSHRRGRYEQY
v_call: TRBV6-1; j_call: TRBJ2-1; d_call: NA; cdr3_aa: ASSERSLAVINEQF
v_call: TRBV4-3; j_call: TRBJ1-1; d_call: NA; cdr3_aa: ASSPDWGSPEAF
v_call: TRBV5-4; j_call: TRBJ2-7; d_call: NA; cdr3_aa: ASSWETGSSDEQY
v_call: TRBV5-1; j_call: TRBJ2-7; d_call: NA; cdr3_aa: ASSQDGTRAYEQY
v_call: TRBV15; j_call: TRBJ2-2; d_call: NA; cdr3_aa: ATSRDPPGSGELF
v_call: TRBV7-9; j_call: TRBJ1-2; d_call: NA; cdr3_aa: ASSLEGTYGYT
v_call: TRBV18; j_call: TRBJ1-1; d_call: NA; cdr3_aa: ASSPGQTFNTEAF
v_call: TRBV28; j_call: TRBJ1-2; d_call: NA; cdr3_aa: ASKAIVYT
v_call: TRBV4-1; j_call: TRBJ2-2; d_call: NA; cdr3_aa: ASSQGSWAGELF
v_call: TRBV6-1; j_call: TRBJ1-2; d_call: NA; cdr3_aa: ASTLDRNYGYT
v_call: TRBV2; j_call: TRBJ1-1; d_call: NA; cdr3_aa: ASGPNTEAF
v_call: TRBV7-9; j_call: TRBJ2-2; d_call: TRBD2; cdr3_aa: ASSFLAVAGELF
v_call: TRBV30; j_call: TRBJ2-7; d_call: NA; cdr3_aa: AWSGGYEQY
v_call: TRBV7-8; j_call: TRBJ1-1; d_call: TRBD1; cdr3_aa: ASSLGDRVSNTEAF
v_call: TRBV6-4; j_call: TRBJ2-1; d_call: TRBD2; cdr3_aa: ASSNGTSGSNEQF
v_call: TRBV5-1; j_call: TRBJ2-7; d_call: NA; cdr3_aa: ASSFPAGSSYEQY
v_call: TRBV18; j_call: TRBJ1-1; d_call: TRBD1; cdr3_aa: ASSSTGDLTEAF
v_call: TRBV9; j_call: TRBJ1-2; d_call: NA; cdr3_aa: ASSVEAADNYGYT
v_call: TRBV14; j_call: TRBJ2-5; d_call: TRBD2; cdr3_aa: ASSRSGGATRETQY
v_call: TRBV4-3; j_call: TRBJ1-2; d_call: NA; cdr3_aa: ASSQDRINYGYT
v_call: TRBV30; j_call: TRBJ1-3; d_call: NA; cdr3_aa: AWSEYGTTGNTIY
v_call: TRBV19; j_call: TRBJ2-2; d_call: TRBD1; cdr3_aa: ASSEQGAGELF
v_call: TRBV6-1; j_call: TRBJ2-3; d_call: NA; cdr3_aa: ASSDRPQGSTDTQY
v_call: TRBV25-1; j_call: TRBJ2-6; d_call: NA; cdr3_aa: ASGVGGANVLT
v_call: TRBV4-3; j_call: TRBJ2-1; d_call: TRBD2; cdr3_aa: ASSQERGLDQF
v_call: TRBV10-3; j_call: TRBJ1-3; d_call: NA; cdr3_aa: AISESEGLSGNTIY
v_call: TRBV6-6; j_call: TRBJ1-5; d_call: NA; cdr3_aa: ASQGEQPQH
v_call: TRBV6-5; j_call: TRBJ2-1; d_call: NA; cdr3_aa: ASSSRDLYNEQF
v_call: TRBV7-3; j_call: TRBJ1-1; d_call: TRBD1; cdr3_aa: ASSYDGQVSEAF
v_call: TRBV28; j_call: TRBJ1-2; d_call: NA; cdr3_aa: ASSSDPRHGYT
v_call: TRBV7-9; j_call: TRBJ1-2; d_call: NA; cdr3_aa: ASSSLWNGHPSGYT
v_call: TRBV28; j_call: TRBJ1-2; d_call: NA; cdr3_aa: ASLQGGYT
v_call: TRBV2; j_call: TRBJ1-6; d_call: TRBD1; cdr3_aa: ASSEETGLGSPLH
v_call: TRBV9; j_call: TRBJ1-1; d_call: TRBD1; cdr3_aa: ASSVGPGGIMNTEAF
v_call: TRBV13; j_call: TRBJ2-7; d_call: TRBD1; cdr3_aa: ASSPRQGSYEQY
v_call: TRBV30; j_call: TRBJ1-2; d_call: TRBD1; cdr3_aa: ALDRGVSGYT
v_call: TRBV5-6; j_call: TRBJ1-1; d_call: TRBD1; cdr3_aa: ASSYRDRETEAF
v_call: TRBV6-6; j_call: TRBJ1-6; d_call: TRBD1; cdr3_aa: ASSLTGINSPLH
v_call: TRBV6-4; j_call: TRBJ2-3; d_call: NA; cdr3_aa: ASSDGSTDTQY
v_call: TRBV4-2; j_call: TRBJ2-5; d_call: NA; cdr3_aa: ASSQGGWYQETQY
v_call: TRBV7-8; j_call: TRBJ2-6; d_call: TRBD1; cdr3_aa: ASSSSGGAGANVLT